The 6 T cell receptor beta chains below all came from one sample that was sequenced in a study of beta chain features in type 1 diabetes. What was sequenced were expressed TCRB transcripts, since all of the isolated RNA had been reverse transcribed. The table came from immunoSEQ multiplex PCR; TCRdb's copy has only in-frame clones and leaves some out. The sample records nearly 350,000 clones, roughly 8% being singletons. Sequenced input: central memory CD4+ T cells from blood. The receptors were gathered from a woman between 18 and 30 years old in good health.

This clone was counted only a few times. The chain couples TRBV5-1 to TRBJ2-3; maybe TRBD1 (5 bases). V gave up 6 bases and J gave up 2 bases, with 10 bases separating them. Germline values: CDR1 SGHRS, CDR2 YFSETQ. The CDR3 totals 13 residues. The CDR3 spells CASTQGITDTQYF. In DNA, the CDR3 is TGCGCCAGCACGCAGGGAATCACAGATACGCAGTATTTT.

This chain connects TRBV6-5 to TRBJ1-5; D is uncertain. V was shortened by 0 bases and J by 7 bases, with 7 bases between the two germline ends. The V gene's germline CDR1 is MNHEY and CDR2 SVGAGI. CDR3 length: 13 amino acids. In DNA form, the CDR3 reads TGTGCCAGCAGTTACTCCGAAGGCCAGCCCCAGCATTTT. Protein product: CASSYSEGQPQHF.

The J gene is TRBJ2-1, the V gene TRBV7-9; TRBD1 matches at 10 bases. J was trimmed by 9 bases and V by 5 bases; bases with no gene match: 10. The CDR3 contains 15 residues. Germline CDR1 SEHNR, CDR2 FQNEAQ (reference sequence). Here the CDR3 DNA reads TGTGCCAGCAGCCGCCGACAGGGGGCGGAAGCTGAGCAGTTCTTC. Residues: CASSRRQGAEAEQFF. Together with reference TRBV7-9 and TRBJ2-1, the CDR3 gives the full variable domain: DTGVSQNPRHKITKRGQNVTFRCDPISEHNRLYWYRQTLGQGPEFLTYFQNEAQLEKSRLLSDRFSAERPKGSFSTLEIQRTEQGDSAMYLCASSRRQGAEAEQFFGPGTRLTVL.

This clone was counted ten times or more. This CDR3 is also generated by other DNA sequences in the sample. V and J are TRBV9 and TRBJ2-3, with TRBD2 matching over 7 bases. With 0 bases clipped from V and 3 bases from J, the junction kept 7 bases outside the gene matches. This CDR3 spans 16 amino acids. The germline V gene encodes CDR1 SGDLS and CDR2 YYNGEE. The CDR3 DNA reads TGTGCCAGCAGCGTAGCCCCGGGAGGCGGGACAGATACGCAGTATTTT. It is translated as CASSVAPGGGTDTQYF.

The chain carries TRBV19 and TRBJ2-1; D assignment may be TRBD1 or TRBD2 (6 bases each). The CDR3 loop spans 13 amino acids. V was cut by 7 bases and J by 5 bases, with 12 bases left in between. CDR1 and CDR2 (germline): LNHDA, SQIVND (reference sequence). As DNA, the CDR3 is TGTGCCAGTACAGGGGTAGCGGACAATGAGCAGTTCTTC. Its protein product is CASTGVADNEQFF.

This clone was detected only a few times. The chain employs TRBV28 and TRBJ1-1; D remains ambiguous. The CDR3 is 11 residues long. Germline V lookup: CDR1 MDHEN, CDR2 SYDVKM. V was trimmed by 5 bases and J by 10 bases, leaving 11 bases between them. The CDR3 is CASSVAVRAFF. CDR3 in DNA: TGTGCCAGCAGTGTAGCGGTAAGAGCTTTCTTT.